A single TCR beta chain is shown here with its context. CDR1 and CDR2 from the germline V gene are SEHNR and FQNEAQ (reference sequence). V dropped 5 bases and J dropped 5 bases, with 18 bases sitting between them. This CDR3 comprises 16 residues. How the authors handled the data: Amplification from reference gene primers served as the basis for estimated nucleated cell counts. Assay: immunoSEQ multiplex PCR; the TCRdb copy retains only in-frame clones and omits some. The D gene and trimming were derived from the DNA, and the V and J assignments and clone size from that table. Of over 200,000 clones listed, 84% are singletons. Recruits, aged about 18 to 95 years, lived in 24 US areas. Allocation to cohorts depended on clinical history reported by the participants. These data are taken from a study of blood T cell repertoires in COVID-19.

The V call is TRBV7-9, the J call TRBJ2-2; D is perhaps TRBD1 (7 bases). The clonotype was recovered from a man in his sixties who had recovered from COVID-19. The specimen sequenced was PBMCs or T cells enriched from blood (not recorded which). The CDR3 DNA reads as TGTGCCAGCAGCCCCACCGGGGGCAGGGGGACCGGGGAGCTGTTTTTT. Translation gives CASSPTGGRGTGELFF.